A single sample is the source of the 27 T cell receptor beta chains below, sequenced in a study of blood T cell repertoires in COVID-19. The data were produced by immunoSEQ multiplex PCR, yet TCRdb's version contains in-frame clones alone and is incomplete. The sample holds some 98,000 clones, roughly 80% seen once. The specimen sequenced was peripheral blood. These receptors were obtained from a man aged 65 to 79 with active or convalescent COVID-19.

J is TRBJ1-6 and V is TRBV3-1 (or the pseudogene TRBV3-2); TRBD1 aligns across 8 bases. The CDR3 is 18 amino acids. The ends lost 1 base at V and 1 base at J; junction bases unmatched: 6. Germline values: CDR1 LGHDT, CDR2 YNNKEL (reference sequence). The CDR3 loop reads CASSQGSGGWSYNSPLHF. The CDR3 DNA reads as TGTGCCAGCAGCCAAGGGTCAGGGGGCTGGTCCTATAATTCACCCCTCCACTTT.

The gene calls are TRBV19 and TRBJ2-3, with TRBD2 matching 13 bases. Germline assignment: CDR1 LNHDA and CDR2 SQIVND (reference sequence). The V gene end was trimmed by 4 bases and the J gene end by 6 bases; junction bases not matched to a gene: 10. The CDR3 consists of 17 residues. As DNA, the CDR3 is TGTGCCAGTAGTACGCCTCCGGGACTAGCGGGGATGGATACGCAGTATTTT. Translating gives CASSTPPGLAGMDTQYF.

This clone was observed a handful of times. CDR3 amino acids: CASYLAPTGSRDYTF. As DNA, the CDR3 is TGTGCCAGCTATCTCGCCCCGACAGGTTCTCGTGACTACACCTTC. The gene calls are TRBV5-8 and TRBJ1-2; tentative D call: TRBD1 (6 bases). V gave up 7 bases and J gave up 10 bases, with 26 bases separating them. This CDR3 comprises 15 residues. Per germline, CDR1 SGHTS and CDR2 YDEGEE.

The J gene is TRBJ2-3, the V gene TRBV5-1; 9 bases are a match to TRBD2. The V gene end was trimmed by 5 bases and the J gene end by 4 bases; junction bases not matched to a gene: 14. Germline V gene sequence: CDR1 SGHRS, CDR2 YFSETQ. CDR3 size: 17 residues. In DNA form, the CDR3 reads TGCGCCAGCAGTCTAAATAGCGGGGGTTTCGGGGCAGATACGCAGTATTTT. It yields the protein CASSLNSGGFGADTQYF.

The chain employs TRBV10-3 and TRBJ2-2; TRBD1 might be the D (5 bases). Germline assignment: CDR1 ENHRY and CDR2 SYGVKD. This CDR3 has 12 amino acids. Trimming pared 8 bases from V and 6 bases from J, leaving 10 bases between. In nucleotides, the CDR3 is TGTGCCATCGCAGGGTCGTCCGGGGAGCTGTTTTTT. Amino acids: CAIAGSSGELFF.

This clone was counted only a few times. Other nucleotide sequences from this sample produce the same CDR3. This chain uses TRBV10-1 with TRBJ1-5; TRBD1 agrees at 7 bases. After removal of 8 bases from V and 3 bases from J, the junction contained 4 bases not matched to a gene. Germline V lookup: CDR1 WNHNN, CDR2 SYGVQD (reference sequence). This CDR3 has 13 amino acids. Here the CDR3 reads CASSRGINQPQHF. The CDR3 DNA follows: TGCGCCAGCTCCAGGGGGATCAATCAGCCCCAGCATTTT.

V usage is TRBV6-5 and J usage is TRBJ1-6, with 9 positions matching TRBD1. In germline, CDR1 is MNHEY, CDR2 SVGAGI. V gave up 6 bases and J gave up 3 bases; unmatched junction bases: 3. The CDR3 contains 15 residues. Here the CDR3 reads CASRETGGYNSPLHF. In nucleotides, the CDR3 is TGTGCCAGCAGGGAGACAGGGGGCTATAATTCACCCCTCCACTTT.

CDR3 nucleotides: TGTGCCACCAGTGATACTAACACCGGGGAGCTGTTTTTT. Protein: CATSDTNTGELFF. This sequence joins TRBV24-1 and TRBJ2-2; no definite D call. The CDR3 has 13 amino acids. Trimming stripped 3 bases from V and 2 bases from J, with 3 bases between. Germline-derived CDR1 and CDR2 are KGHDR and SFDVKD.

The chain combines TRBV6-1 with TRBJ1-5; tentatively, D is TRBD1 (5 bases). Trimming stripped 6 bases from V and 3 bases from J, with 15 bases between. This CDR3 has 15 residues. Germline V gene sequence: CDR1 MNHNS, CDR2 SASEGT. The CDR3 DNA reads as TGTGCCAGCAGGAATCAGGGTCACTCCAATCAGCCCCAGCATTTT. Amino acid sequence: CASRNQGHSNQPQHF.

The rearrangement uses TRBV7-8 and TRBJ1-5; D is unresolved. With 1 base removed from V and 3 bases from J, the gap between germline ends came to 10 bases. CDR3 size: 15 residues. The germline gives CDR1 SGHVS, CDR2 FQNEAQ. The CDR3 sequence: CASSLEGRDNQPQHF. The CDR3 nucleotides are TGTGCCAGCAGCTTAGAAGGGCGGGACAATCAGCCCCAGCATTTT.

This clone came up once. This could be a read error, since a much larger clone is one nucleotide away. The chain employs TRBV9 and TRBJ2-7; 8 positions agree with TRBD2. Germline assignment: CDR1 SGDLS and CDR2 YYNGEE. The CDR3 is made up of 15 amino acids. Here the CDR3 DNA reads TGTGCCACCAGCCACGGGGGGGGCATTGACTACGAGCAGTACTTC. Amino acids: CATSHGGGIDYEQYF.

The rearrangement uses TRBV2 and TRBJ2-3, with TRBD2 as a possible D gene (5 bases). This CDR3 has 14 residues. Germline CDR1 SNHLY, CDR2 FYNNEI. Trimming stripped 7 bases from V and 1 base from J, with 12 bases between. The CDR3 DNA is TGTGCCAGCAAGCCGGGAATGGGCACAGATACGCAGTATTTT. Protein sequence: CASKPGMGTDTQYF.

The sample holds one count of this clone. The V call is TRBV7-2, the J call TRBJ1-2, with 9 bases fitting TRBD1. Germline lookup yields CDR1 SGHTA and CDR2 FQGNSA. The CDR3 has 15 residues. After removal of 5 bases from V and 5 bases from J, the junction contained 9 bases not matched to a gene. CDR3 DNA: TGTGCCAGCAGCACCACAGGGGGCGGTGTATATGGCTACACCTTC. Protein: CASSTTGGGVYGYTF.

The chain is built from TRBV2 and TRBJ2-2, with a tentative D call TRBD1 (5 bases). Deletions cut 3 bases from V and 6 bases from J, with 5 bases between. The CDR3 has 12 residues. Germline V gene data show CDR1 as SNHLY and CDR2 as FYNNEI. CDR3 sequence: CASSDRAGELFF. DNA of the CDR3: TGTGCCAGCAGTGACAGGGCCGGGGAGCTGTTTTTT.

The chain links TRBV2 to TRBJ2-1, with no clear D. This CDR3 spans 12 amino acids. Per germline, CDR1 SNHLY and CDR2 FYNNEI. The V gene lost 7 bases and the J gene lost 4 bases, with 8 bases spanning the gap. The CDR3 region is CASTEKYNEQFF. The CDR3 DNA follows: TGTGCCAGCACCGAGAAATACAATGAGCAGTTCTTC.

The chain is built from TRBV7-9 and TRBJ2-1, with TRBD1 matching 8 bases. The J segment lost 8 bases and the V segment lost 1 base, leaving 4 bases of the junction unmatched. The CDR3 covers 14 residues. Per the germline V gene, CDR1 is SEHNR and CDR2 is FQNEAQ (reference sequence). The CDR3 is CASSLGTGWDEQFF. The CDR3 DNA reads as TGTGCCAGCAGCTTAGGGACAGGGTGGGATGAGCAGTTCTTC.

This clone appeared once. The chain recombines TRBV18 with TRBJ1-1; D remains ambiguous. The CDR3 has 13 amino acids. Germline lookup yields CDR1 KGHSH and CDR2 LQKENI. V shed 1 base and J shed 2 bases, with 5 bases lying between them. The CDR3 reads CASSPLPNTEAFF. For the CDR3, the DNA is TGTGCCAGCTCACCACTCCCAAACACTGAAGCTTTCTTT.

The chain is built from TRBV3-1 (or the pseudogene TRBV3-2) and TRBJ2-3; 9 positions agree with TRBD1. V lost 4 bases and J lost 7; bases outside the gene matches: 15. Germline values: CDR1 LGHDT, CDR2 YNNKEL (reference sequence). This CDR3 has 17 residues. DNA of the CDR3: TGTGCCAGCAGCCCCCGAGCGGGACAGGGTGAAGGGAATACGCAGTATTTT. Its protein is CASSPRAGQGEGNTQYF.

The chain uses TRBV7-9 and TRBJ1-1; weak D call: TRBD1 (5 bases). The length of the CDR3 is 16 residues. Trimming removed 5 bases at V and 1 base at J, with 17 bases between. Germline V lookup: CDR1 SEHNR, CDR2 FQNEAQ (reference sequence). For the CDR3, the DNA is TGTGCCAGCAGCCCCCGATCAGGGCAAACGAACACTGAAGCTTTCTTT. It specifies CASSPRSGQTNTEAFF.

The chain recombines TRBV5-4 with TRBJ2-5; the match to TRBD2 covers 7 bases. The V gene's germline CDR1 is SGHNT and CDR2 YYREEE (reference sequence). With 4 bases clipped from V and 5 bases from J, the junction kept 5 bases outside the gene matches. There are 13 residues in the CDR3. CDR3 DNA sequence: TGTGCCAGCAGCAGTACTAGCGTGGAGACCCAGTACTTC. It codes for CASSSTSVETQYF.

The sample holds one count of this clone. The chain is built from TRBV18 and TRBJ2-7; 8 bases are shared with TRBD1. Germline CDR1 and CDR2: KGHSH and LQKENI. This CDR3 has 13 amino acids. After removal of 0 bases from V and 8 bases from J, the junction contained 3 bases not matched to a gene. Here the CDR3 reads CASSPPDRVKQYF. The CDR3 DNA follows: TGTGCCAGCTCACCACCGGACAGGGTGAAGCAGTACTTC.

The V call is TRBV4-3, the J call TRBJ2-5; 10 nucleotides align to TRBD2. CDR3 length: 14 amino acids. Germline CDR1 is LGHNA and CDR2 is YSLEER. V gave up 4 bases and J gave up 1 base; unmatched junction bases: 0. CDR3 bases: TGCGCCAGCAGCCTAGCGGGGGGCCAAGAGACCCAGTACTTC. Its protein product is CASSLAGGQETQYF.

The rearrangement uses TRBV18 and TRBJ1-2, with TRBD1 as a possible D gene (5 bases). Deletions cut 2 bases from V and 8 bases from J, with 15 bases between. From germline, CDR1 is KGHSH and CDR2 LQKENI. This CDR3 has 14 amino acids. In DNA, the CDR3 is TGTGCCAGCTCACCAGGGTCGCAGGACAACGGCTACACCTTC. Its translation is CASSPGSQDNGYTF.

This clone was observed a few times. The chain recombines TRBV7-2 with TRBJ2-3, with a weak D call TRBD2 (6 bases). V was shortened by 1 base and J by 0 bases, with 17 bases between the two germline ends. This CDR3 region has 18 residues. Germline V gene lookup returns CDR1 SGHTA and CDR2 FQGNSA. CDR3 DNA sequence: TGTGCCAGCAGCTTAGTTGTTAGCGGACTAAGTAGCACAGATACGCAGTATTTT. Its translation is CASSLVVSGLSSTDTQYF. Complete variable domain (other parts from reference TRBV7-2 and TRBJ2-3): GAGVSQSPSNKVTEKGKDVELRCDPISGHTALYWYRQSLGQGLEFLIYFQGNSAPDKSGLPSDRFSAERTGGSVSTLTIQRTQQEDSAVYLCASSLVVSGLSSTDTQYFGPGTRLTVL.

CDR3 coding DNA: TGTGCCATCAGGGAATCACCGGGAAGTATAGGCTACACCTTC. It is translated as CAIRESPGSIGYTF. V is TRBV10-3 and J is TRBJ1-2, with D hard to call. The germline V gene has CDR1 ENHRY and CDR2 SYGVKD. The CDR3 spans 14 residues. Trimming removed 6 bases from V and 8 bases from J, with 19 bases in between.

The chain combines TRBV4-3 with TRBJ1-1; D is ambiguous. The CDR3 length is 14 residues. Trimming cost V 8 bases and J 0 bases, with 13 bases left between them. Germline V lookup: CDR1 LGHNA, CDR2 YSLEER. CDR3 nucleotide sequence: TGCGCCAGCGCGGGTTACCCACTGAACACTGAAGCTTTCTTT. This sequence encodes CASAGYPLNTEAFF.

DNA of the CDR3: TGCGCCAGCAGCGGAGGCAGCCCGTCCTACGAGCAGTACTTC. It yields the protein CASSGGSPSYEQYF. The V gene is TRBV5-1, the J gene TRBJ2-7, with TRBD2 as a possible D gene (5 bases). Trimming cost V 4 bases and J 1 base, with 12 bases left between them. CDR3 length equals 14 residues. In germline, CDR1 is SGHRS, CDR2 YFSETQ.